These T cell receptor beta chains were read from a single sample in a study of T cell responses to AZD1222 COVID-19 vaccine. Generated by immunoSEQ multiplex PCR, the TCRdb table keeps only in-frame clones and is missing some. The sample holds 80,000 to 95,000 clones, approximately 82% seen once. The starting material was peripheral blood, obtained on day 0 of AZD1222 vaccination. These receptors originate from an adult in good health. Both conserved end residues are part of each CDR3. Fields, in order: CDR3 protein, CDR3 DNA, V gene, clone size, D gene, J gene. D genes are given only for firm matches. Clone size is shown for a subset of rows, as once, few, many or a class of expanded clone.

cdr3_aa: CASRRSGRSHEQYF
cdr3_nt: TGTGCCAGCAGAAGGAGCGGGAGAAGCCACGAGCAGTACTTC
v_call: TRBV6-5
clone_size: .
d_call: TRBD2
j_call: TRBJ2-7

cdr3_aa: CASSRTGHNEQFF
cdr3_nt: TGTGCCAGTAGCAGGACTGGACACAATGAGCAGTTCTTC
v_call: TRBV19
clone_size: .
d_call: .
j_call: TRBJ2-1

cdr3_aa: CASSSWDSNTGELFF
cdr3_nt: TGTGCCAGCAGCTCGTGGGACTCGAACACCGGGGAGCTGTTTTTT
v_call: TRBV3-1/TRBV3-2
clone_size: once
d_call: .
j_call: TRBJ2-2

cdr3_aa: CASSFNWGGPQHF
cdr3_nt: TGTGCCAGCAGCTTTAATTGGGGGGGGCCCCAGCATTTT
v_call: TRBV7-2
clone_size: .
d_call: .
j_call: TRBJ1-5

cdr3_aa: CASRRTSGSYEQYF
cdr3_nt: TGTGCCAGCAGAAGGACTAGCGGGAGCTACGAGCAGTACTTC
v_call: TRBV5-8
clone_size: .
d_call: TRBD2
j_call: TRBJ2-7

cdr3_aa: CASSLSAGANTEAFF
cdr3_nt: TGTGCCAGCAGTTTATCGGCAGGGGCCAACACTGAAGCTTTCTTT
v_call: TRBV27
clone_size: .
d_call: .
j_call: TRBJ1-1

cdr3_aa: CASSAGGYEQYF
cdr3_nt: TGTGCCAGCAGCGCAGGGGGCTACGAGCAGTACTTC
v_call: TRBV5-6
clone_size: .
d_call: TRBD1
j_call: TRBJ2-7

cdr3_aa: CATSDSGQGGTGVLNEQFF
cdr3_nt: TGTGCCACCAGTGATTCGGGACAGGGGGGAACCGGAGTTTTAAATGAGCAGTTCTTC
v_call: TRBV24-1
clone_size: many
d_call: TRBD1
j_call: TRBJ2-1

cdr3_aa: CSVRGWLAGDDEQYF
cdr3_nt: TGCAGCGTCCGTGGGTGGCTAGCGGGAGACGACGAGCAGTACTTC
v_call: TRBV29-1
clone_size: .
d_call: TRBD2
j_call: TRBJ2-7

cdr3_aa: CASSPQGQGTQPQHF
cdr3_nt: TGTGCCAGCTCACCACAGGGACAGGGAACACAGCCCCAGCATTTT
v_call: TRBV18
clone_size: once
d_call: TRBD1
j_call: TRBJ1-5

cdr3_aa: CASSLTLNTEAFF
cdr3_nt: TGTGCCAGCAGTTTGACCCTGAACACTGAAGCTTTCTTT
v_call: TRBV2
clone_size: .
d_call: .
j_call: TRBJ1-1

cdr3_aa: CAISESGGMGGNEQFF
cdr3_nt: TGTGCCATCAGTGAGTCCGGCGGGATGGGAGGCAATGAGCAGTTCTTC
v_call: TRBV10-3
clone_size: .
d_call: .
j_call: TRBJ2-1

cdr3_aa: CASSLMRGETGELFF
cdr3_nt: TGTGCCAGCAGCCTAATGAGGGGAGAAACCGGGGAGCTGTTTTTT
v_call: TRBV7-9
clone_size: .
d_call: .
j_call: TRBJ2-2

cdr3_aa: CASRLWDQNIQYF
cdr3_nt: TGTGCCAGCCGACTGTGGGATCAAAACATTCAGTACTTC
v_call: TRBV28
clone_size: .
d_call: .
j_call: TRBJ2-4

cdr3_aa: CASSLGTDSGYTF
cdr3_nt: TGCGCCAGCAGCTTGGGTACGGACAGTGGCTACACCTTC
v_call: TRBV5-1
clone_size: .
d_call: .
j_call: TRBJ1-2

cdr3_aa: CASSPSAAYNGYTF
cdr3_nt: TGTGCCAGCAGCCCTTCGGCCGCGTACAATGGCTACACCTTC
v_call: TRBV9
clone_size: once
d_call: .
j_call: TRBJ1-2

cdr3_aa: CASSQGGGYNSPLHF
cdr3_nt: TGTGCCAGCAGCCAAGGTGGGGGTTATAATTCACCCCTCCACTTT
v_call: TRBV3-1/TRBV3-2
clone_size: few
d_call: .
j_call: TRBJ1-6

cdr3_aa: CSVEGARGADTQYF
cdr3_nt: TGCAGCGTTGAAGGGGCCAGGGGGGCAGATACGCAGTATTTT
v_call: TRBV29-1
clone_size: .
d_call: .
j_call: TRBJ2-3

cdr3_aa: CASSVGVGEEDIQYF
cdr3_nt: TGTGCCAGCAGCGTAGGGGTGGGAGAAGAGGACATTCAGTACTTC
v_call: TRBV9
clone_size: .
d_call: .
j_call: TRBJ2-4